This T cell receptor beta chain was retrieved from a study of T cells after yellow fever vaccination. 5'RACE template switching added a universal primer site and UMIs to TCR cDNA. Via MiXCR, TCRdb re-called the 5' RACE reads, giving one row per CDR3 protein. The top ten hold 30% to 45% of the sample, which has about 170,000 distinct CDR3 sequences, 11% seen once. Of note for this clonotype: Antigen unknown.

Overall study results and limits: Post-booster reappearance was seen for most primary-vaccination clones (about 96% CD4, roughly 88% CD8). Few clonotypes appeared in both CD4 and CD8 compartments.

The sequences come from CD8+ T cells sorted from PBMCs, collected 15 days after the yellow fever booster vaccination. The TCR comes from a young man who received the YFV17D yellow fever vaccine.

The CDR3 loop reads CASRLRQGPTEAFF. CDR3 DNA: TGTGCCAGCCGTCTCCGACAGGGGCCGACTGAAGCTTTCTTT. The rearrangement links TRBV6-2 or TRBV6-3 to TRBJ1-1, with 8 nucleotides matching TRBD1. The CDR3 has 14 amino acids. Germline loops: CDR1 MNHEY, CDR2 SVGEGT. Trimming cost V 8 bases and J 5 bases; bases outside gene matches: 10.